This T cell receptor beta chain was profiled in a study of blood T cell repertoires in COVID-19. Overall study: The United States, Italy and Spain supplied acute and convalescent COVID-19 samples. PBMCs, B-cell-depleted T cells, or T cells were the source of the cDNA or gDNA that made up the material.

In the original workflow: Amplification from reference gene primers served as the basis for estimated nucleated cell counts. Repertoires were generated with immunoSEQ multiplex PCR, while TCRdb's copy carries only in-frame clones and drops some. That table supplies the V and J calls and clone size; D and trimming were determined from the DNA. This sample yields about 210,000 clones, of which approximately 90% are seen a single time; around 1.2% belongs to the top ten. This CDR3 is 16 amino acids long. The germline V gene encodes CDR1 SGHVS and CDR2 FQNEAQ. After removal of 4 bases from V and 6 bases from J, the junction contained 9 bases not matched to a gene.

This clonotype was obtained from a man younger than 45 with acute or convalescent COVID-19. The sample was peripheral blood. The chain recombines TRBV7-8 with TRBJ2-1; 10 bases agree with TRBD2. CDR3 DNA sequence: TGTGCCAGCAGCTGGGTTAGCGGGGGGCCTTCCAATGAGCAGTTCTTC. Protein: CASSWVSGGPSNEQFF.